This T cell receptor (beta chain) was captured in a study of blood T cell repertoires in COVID-19. On the study more broadly: COVID-19 samples, acute and convalescent, were from the United States, Italy and Spain. Sources were T cells, B-cell-depleted T cells, or PBMCs; the material itself was cDNA or gDNA.

Original handling: By means of reference gene primer amplification, nucleated cell counts were estimated. Sequencing used immunoSEQ multiplex PCR; TCRdb keeps in-frame clones, though not all of them. D and trimming come from the DNA, and the V and J calls and clone size come from that table. The sample records about 400,000 clones, more than 75% being singletons. V lost 3 bases to trimming and J lost 4 bases; unmatched junction nucleotides: 15. Per the germline V gene, CDR1 is SGHTA and CDR2 is FQGTGA. The CDR3 spans 18 residues. The genes are TRBV7-3 and TRBJ2-1, with 7 bases matching TRBD2. The sequence derives from a human donor in a cohort sampled during active COVID-19. Source material: peripheral blood. CDR3 sequence: CASSFGPLGGSGYNEQFF. The CDR3 region has the DNA TGTGCCAGCAGCTTTGGGCCGCTCGGGGGGAGTGGGTACAATGAGCAGTTCTTC.